This T cell receptor beta chain was obtained from a study of OX40 agonist ivuxolimab in advanced cancers. As for the study in general: The eligibility criteria allowed prior anti-PD-1, anti-PD-L1 or anti-CTLA-4 therapy, and around 38% had some.

This clone was recorded only once. Measured with immunoSEQ multiplex PCR; TCRdb has only the in-frame clones, and not every one. The sample contains 82,000 or so clones, more than 80% of which appear only once. This CDR3 has 14 amino acids. CDR1 LNHDA and CDR2 SQIVND come from the germline V gene (reference sequence). J was trimmed by 1 base and V by 9 bases; bases with no gene match: 6. The chain couples TRBV19 to TRBJ2-3; 8 nucleotides match TRBD2. Sequences were derived from CD4+ or CD8+ T cells sorted from blood, sampled in a trial of the OX40 agonist ivuxolimab. The receptor comes from an adult with an advanced solid tumor such as melanoma, head and neck, liver or kidney cancer. CDR3 sequence reads: CASGYGGGTDTQYF. CDR3 DNA sequence: TGTGCCAGCGGGTACGGGGGGGGCACAGATACGCAGTATTTT. Full variable domain (outside the CDR3, taken from reference TRBV19 and TRBJ2-3): DGGITQSPKYLFRKEGQNVTLSCEQNLNHDAMYWYRQDPGQGLRLIYYSQIVNDFQKGDIAEGYSVSREKKESFPLTVTSAQKNPTAFYLCASGYGGGTDTQYFGPGTRLTVL.